The clone carrying this T cell receptor (beta chain) was recorded many times. Antigen unknown. Unique molecular identifiers were built into the TCRbeta library. MiXCR was run by TCRdb on the PCR reads, yielding one entry per CDR3 protein. The sample yields roughly 180,000 distinct CDR3 sequences, around 10% seen once. The length of the CDR3 is 15 residues. Germline V CDR1 and CDR2: MNHNS, SASEGT. Trimming stripped 5 bases from V and 0 bases from J, with 11 bases between. The record originates from a study of T-cell reconstitution after alpha-beta-depleted transplantation in children. Broader study findings: Counts and diversity of T cells one year after transplant came mostly from newly produced T cells. At day 60, the high TCRbeta diversity found in some patients originated from recipient T cells and thymic progenitors that had survived. Approximately two months post-transplant, alpha-beta T cells reportedly originated from several hundred expanded graft clones.

This chain uses TRBV6-1 with TRBJ1-5; D uncertain. The clonotype was recovered from a boy younger than 10 with acute myeloid leukemia, due to receive a stem cell transplant. The specimen was PBMCs, collected before TCRalphabeta/CD19-depleted stem cell transplant. The CDR3 nucleotides read TGTGCCAGCAGTCCCCAGACGGTTAGCAATCAGCCCCAGCATTTT. Its translation is CASSPQTVSNQPQHF.